These T cell receptor beta chains were read from a single sample in a study of regulatory T cells in long-lasting Graves disease. TCRdb used MiXCR to reprocess the multiplex PCR reads, holding one entry per CDR3 protein. This sample has 400,000 to 550,000 distinct CDR3 sequences; 15% occur once, and the top ten carry approximately 16%. Separately, the same data were catalogued under a study of T cells in Graves' hyperthyroidism and ophthalmopathy.

Sequencing used peripheral blood mononuclear cells (PBMCs), obtained at new diagnosis, from a patient treated with antithyroid drugs. All receptors derive from a woman aged 25 to 39 with Graves disease. The CDR3 runs from the conserved cysteine through the conserved F or W. D genes are given only for firm matches. Only some rows state a clone size, as once, few, many or a class for expanded clones.

TRBV5-1	.	few	TRBJ2-3	CASSSGTVDTDTQYF	TGCGCCAGCAGCAGCGGGACAGTGGACACAGATACGCAGTATTTT
TRBV5-1	TRBD2	few	TRBJ2-7	CASSLAPSGLYEQYF	TGCGCCAGCAGCCTAGCCCCTAGCGGGCTCTACGAGCAGTACTTC
TRBV20-1	.	few	TRBJ2-4	CSARGRQPRSMVNIQYF	TGCAGTGCTAGAGGTCGGCAGCCTAGGTCAATGGTCAACATTCAGTACTTC
TRBV15	TRBD1	few	TRBJ1-2	CATSRDRGGDYGYTF	TGTGCCACCAGCAGAGATCGAGGGGGCGACTATGGCTACACCTTC
TRBV3-1	.	many	TRBJ2-1	CASSRGANEQFF	TGTGCCAGCAGCCGAGGGGCCAATGAGCAGTTCTTC
TRBV7-9	.	many	TRBJ2-1	CASSQALVEQFF	TGTGCCAGCAGCCAAGCACTAGTTGAGCAGTTCTTC
TRBV5-4	.	few	TRBJ2-7	CASGVGLGSYEQYF	TGTGCCAGCGGGGTAGGGTTGGGATCCTACGAGCAGTACTTC
TRBV20-1	TRBD1	many	TRBJ1-2	CSARESLKGARNGYTF	TGCAGTGCTAGAGAGAGCCTTAAGGGGGCCCGGAATGGCTACACCTTC
TRBV12-3/TRBV12-4	TRBD2	many	TRBJ2-2	CASSLGPGLATTGELFF	TGTGCCAGCAGTTTAGGGCCGGGACTAGCGACCACCGGGGAGCTGTTTTTT
TRBV3-1	TRBD1	many	TRBJ1-1	CASSRATGDEAFF	TGTGCCAGCAGCCGGGCCACAGGGGATGAAGCTTTCTTT
TRBV7-9	.	many	TRBJ2-7	CASSLGDEKAYEQYF	TGTGCCAGCAGCTTAGGGGACGAGAAAGCCTACGAGCAGTACTTC
TRBV5-5	TRBD1	few	TRBJ2-7	CASGGTGSSYEQYF	TGTGCCAGCGGGGGGACAGGATCATCCTACGAGCAGTACTTC
TRBV20-1	TRBD1	.	TRBJ2-3	CSAPGQLIDTQYF	TGCAGTGCCCCGGGACAGCTCATTGATACGCAGTATTTT
TRBV5-4	TRBD1	few	TRBJ2-5	CASSGRGWESIGETQYF	TGTGCCAGCAGCGGCAGGGGGTGGGAGTCGATAGGAGAGACCCAGTACTTC
TRBV13	.	many	TRBJ2-1	CASSLRQEQFF	TGTGCCAGCAGCTTACGACAGGAGCAGTTCTTC
TRBV28	TRBD1	many	TRBJ1-2	CATRTGGARGYTF	TGTGCCACCCGGACAGGGGGCGCAAGAGGCTACACCTTC
TRBV9	TRBD2	few	TRBJ2-3	CASSVVPILAGGADTQYF	TGTGCCAGCAGCGTAGTCCCCATCTTAGCGGGAGGGGCAGATACGCAGTATTTT
TRBV7-9	.	.	TRBJ1-2	CASSQNSLGVGLGGYTF	TGCGCCAGCAGCCAAAACTCACTGGGAGTAGGCCTCGGGGGCTACACCTTC
TRBV28	.	many	TRBJ1-2	CASSLGGHLNYGYTF	TGTGCCAGCAGTTTAGGGGGACACCTTAACTATGGCTACACCTTC
TRBV15	.	few	TRBJ2-1	CATSRDLDRNNEQFF	TGTGCCACCAGCAGAGATTTAGACAGAAACAATGAGCAGTTCTTC
TRBV29-1	.	many	TRBJ1-6	CATGAGDNSPLHF	TGCGCCACGGGGGCGGGGGATAATTCACCCCTCCACTTT
TRBV5-1	TRBD2	.	TRBJ2-2	CASSGSRTSGNTNTGELFF	TGCGCCAGCAGCGGGTCCCGGACTAGCGGGAACACGAACACCGGGGAGCTGTTTTTT
TRBV5-1	.	many	TRBJ1-2	CASSLAGVHTF	TGCGCCAGCAGCTTGGCCGGGGTACACACCTTC
TRBV30	.	.	TRBJ1-1	CACTQGTTNAEAFF	TGTGCCTGTACTCAGGGGACCACGAACGCTGAAGCTTTCTTT
TRBV10-3	.	many	TRBJ2-1	CAISETIESSGAPGNEQFF	TGTGCCATCAGTGAGACAATCGAGTCGTCAGGGGCCCCTGGGAATGAGCAGTTCTTC
TRBV11-1	.	few	TRBJ1-1	CASRGPGVAFF	TGTGCCAGCAGAGGCCCCGGGGTAGCTTTCTTT
TRBV5-1	TRBD2	many	TRBJ2-3	CASSLAHSSGSTDTQYF	TGCGCCAGCAGCTTGGCCCACTCTAGCGGGAGCACAGATACGCAGTATTTT
TRBV7-9	.	.	TRBJ2-2	CASSSQLTGELFF	TGTGCCAGCAGCTCTCAGCTCACCGGGGAGCTGTTTTTT
TRBV20-1	.	few	TRBJ1-1	CSARDQVNTEAFF	TGCAGTGCTAGAGATCAGGTGAACACTGAAGCTTTCTTT